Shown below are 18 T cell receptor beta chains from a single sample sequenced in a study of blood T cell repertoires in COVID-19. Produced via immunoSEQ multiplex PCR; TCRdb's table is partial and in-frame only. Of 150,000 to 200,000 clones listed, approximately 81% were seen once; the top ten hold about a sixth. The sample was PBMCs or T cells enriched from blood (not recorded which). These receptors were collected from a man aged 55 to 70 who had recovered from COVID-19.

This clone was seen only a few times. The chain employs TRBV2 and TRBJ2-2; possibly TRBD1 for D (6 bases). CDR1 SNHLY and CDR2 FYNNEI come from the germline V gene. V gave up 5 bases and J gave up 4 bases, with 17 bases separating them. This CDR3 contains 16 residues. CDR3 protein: CASSLQGTAGTGELFF. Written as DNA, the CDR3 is TGTGCCAGCAGTTTACAGGGTACTGCGGGCACCGGGGAGCTGTTTTTT.

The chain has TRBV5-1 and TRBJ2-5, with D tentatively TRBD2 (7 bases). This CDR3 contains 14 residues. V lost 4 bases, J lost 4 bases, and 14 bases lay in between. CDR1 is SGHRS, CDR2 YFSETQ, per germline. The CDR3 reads CASSPGGGGETQYF. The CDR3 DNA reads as TGCGCCAGCAGCCCCGGGGGCGGGGGAGAGACCCAGTACTTC.

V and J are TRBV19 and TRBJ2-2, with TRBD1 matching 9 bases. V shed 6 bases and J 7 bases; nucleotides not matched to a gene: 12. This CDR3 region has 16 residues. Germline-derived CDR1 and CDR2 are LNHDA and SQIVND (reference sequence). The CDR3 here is CASRVAQGAGGGELFF. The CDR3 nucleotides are TGTGCCAGTAGAGTCGCACAGGGGGCCGGAGGCGGGGAGCTGTTTTTT.

CDR3 bases: TGTGCCAGCAGCTTTCTAGCAAATGAGCAGTTCTTC. Encoded protein: CASSFLANEQFF. The chain is built from TRBV5-4 and TRBJ2-1; the D gene is possibly TRBD2 (5 bases). The V end was cut by 2 bases, the J end by 7 bases, with 7 bases between. The CDR3 loop spans 12 amino acids. CDR1 is SGHNT and CDR2 is YYREEE in the germline V gene (reference sequence).

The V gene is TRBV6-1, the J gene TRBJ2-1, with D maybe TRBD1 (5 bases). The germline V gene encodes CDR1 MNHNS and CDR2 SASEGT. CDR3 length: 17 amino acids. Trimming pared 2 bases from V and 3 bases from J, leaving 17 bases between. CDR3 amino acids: CASSEKRAGSFYNEQFF. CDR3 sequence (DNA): TGTGCCAGCAGTGAAAAAAGGGCAGGGTCCTTCTACAATGAGCAGTTCTTC.

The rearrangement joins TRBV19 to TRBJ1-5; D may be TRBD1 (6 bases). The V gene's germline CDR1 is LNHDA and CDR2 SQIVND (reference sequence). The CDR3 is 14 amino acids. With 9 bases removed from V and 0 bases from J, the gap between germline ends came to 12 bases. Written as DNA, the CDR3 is TGTGCCAGCCGCCGGACAGTTAGCAATCAGCCCCAGCATTTT. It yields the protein CASRRTVSNQPQHF.

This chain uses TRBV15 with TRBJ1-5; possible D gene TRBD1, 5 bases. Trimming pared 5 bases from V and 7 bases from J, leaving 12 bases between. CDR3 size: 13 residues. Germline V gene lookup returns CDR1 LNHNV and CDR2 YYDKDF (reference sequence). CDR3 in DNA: TGTGCCACCAGCGGGGCCTTAAGACAGCCCCAGCATTTT. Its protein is CATSGALRQPQHF.

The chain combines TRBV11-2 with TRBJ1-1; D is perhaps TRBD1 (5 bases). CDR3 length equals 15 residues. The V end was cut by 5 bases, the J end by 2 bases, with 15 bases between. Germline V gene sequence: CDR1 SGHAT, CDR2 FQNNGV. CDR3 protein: CASSRPGGGNTEAFF. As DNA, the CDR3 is TGTGCCAGCAGCCGTCCCGGGGGGGGAAACACTGAAGCTTTCTTT.

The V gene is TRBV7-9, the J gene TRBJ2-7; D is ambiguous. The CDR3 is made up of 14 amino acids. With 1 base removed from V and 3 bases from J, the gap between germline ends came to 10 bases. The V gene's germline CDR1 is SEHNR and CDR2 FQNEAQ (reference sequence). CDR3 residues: CASSLEGGIYEQYF. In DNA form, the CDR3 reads TGTGCCAGCAGCTTAGAAGGCGGAATCTACGAGCAGTACTTC.

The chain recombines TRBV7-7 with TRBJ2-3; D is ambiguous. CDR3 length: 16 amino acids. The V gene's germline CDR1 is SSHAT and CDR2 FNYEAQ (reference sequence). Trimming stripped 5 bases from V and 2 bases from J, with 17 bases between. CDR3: CASSTPHRRVTDTQYF. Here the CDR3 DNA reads TGTGCCAGCAGCACCCCCCACAGACGAGTCACAGATACGCAGTATTTT.

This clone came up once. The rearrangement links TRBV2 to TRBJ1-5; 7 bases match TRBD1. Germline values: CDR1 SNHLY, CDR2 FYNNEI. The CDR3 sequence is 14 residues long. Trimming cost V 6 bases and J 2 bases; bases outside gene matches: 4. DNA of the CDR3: TGTGCCAGCAGCATGCAGGGGGGCAATCAGCCCCAGCATTTT. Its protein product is CASSMQGGNQPQHF. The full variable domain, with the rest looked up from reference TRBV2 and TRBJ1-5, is EPEVTQTPSHQVTQMGQEVILRCVPISNHLYFYWYRQILGQKVEFLVSFYNNEISEKSEIFDDQFSVERPDGSNFTLKIRSTKLEDSAMYFCASSMQGGNQPQHFGDGTRLSIL.

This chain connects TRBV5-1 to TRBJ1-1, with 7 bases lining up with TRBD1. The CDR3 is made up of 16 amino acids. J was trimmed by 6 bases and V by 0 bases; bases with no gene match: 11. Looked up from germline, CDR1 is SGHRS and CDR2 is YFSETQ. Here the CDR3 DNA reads TGCGCCAGCAGCTTGGGGGCAGGGGGTGCGGAGTCTGAAGCTTTCTTT. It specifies CASSLGAGGAESEAFF.

The CDR3 spells CASSSSVGGSYNEQFF. CDR3 in DNA: TGTGCCAGCAGCTCCTCGGTGGGGGGCTCCTACAATGAGCAGTTCTTC. V gene TRBV7-9 combines with J gene TRBJ2-1; possible D gene TRBD2, 6 bases. V gave up 4 bases and J gave up 0 bases, with 13 bases separating them. The CDR3 is 16 amino acids. Germline CDR1 SEHNR, CDR2 FQNEAQ (reference sequence).

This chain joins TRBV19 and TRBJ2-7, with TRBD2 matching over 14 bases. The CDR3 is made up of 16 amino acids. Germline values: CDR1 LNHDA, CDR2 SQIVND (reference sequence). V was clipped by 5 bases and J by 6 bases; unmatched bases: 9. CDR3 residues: CASSGTFGTSGSEQYF. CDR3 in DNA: TGTGCCAGTAGTGGGACTTTCGGGACTAGCGGGAGCGAGCAGTACTTC.

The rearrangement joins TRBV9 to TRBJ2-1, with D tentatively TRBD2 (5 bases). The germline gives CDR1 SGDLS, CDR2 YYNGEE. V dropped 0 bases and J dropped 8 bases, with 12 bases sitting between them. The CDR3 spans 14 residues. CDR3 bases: TGTGCCAGCAGCGTAGGACCTAGCCGGGATGAGCAGTTCTTC. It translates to CASSVGPSRDEQFF.

The CDR3 DNA follows: TGTGCCAGCACCCGGGACAGGGGGCTGCTAGGAACTGAAGCTTTCTTT. It specifies CASTRDRGLLGTEAFF. The chain recombines TRBV2 with TRBJ1-1; TRBD1 matches at 12 bases. Trimming removed 7 bases from V and 5 bases from J; junction bases left unmatched: 11. Germline V gene data show CDR1 as SNHLY and CDR2 as FYNNEI. The CDR3 has 16 residues.

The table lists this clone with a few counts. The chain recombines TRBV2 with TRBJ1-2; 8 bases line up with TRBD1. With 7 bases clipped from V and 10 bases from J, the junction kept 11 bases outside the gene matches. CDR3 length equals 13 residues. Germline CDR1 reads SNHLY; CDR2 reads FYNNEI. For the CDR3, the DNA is TGTGCCAGCACCTTGAGACAGGGGCCAGACTACACCTTC. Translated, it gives CASTLRQGPDYTF.

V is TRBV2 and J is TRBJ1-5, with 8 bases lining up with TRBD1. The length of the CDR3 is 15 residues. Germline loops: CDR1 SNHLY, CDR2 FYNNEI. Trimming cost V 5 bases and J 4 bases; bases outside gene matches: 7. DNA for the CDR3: TGTGCCAGCAGTCAGGACAGGGTCTGGAATCAGCCCCAGCATTTT. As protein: CASSQDRVWNQPQHF.